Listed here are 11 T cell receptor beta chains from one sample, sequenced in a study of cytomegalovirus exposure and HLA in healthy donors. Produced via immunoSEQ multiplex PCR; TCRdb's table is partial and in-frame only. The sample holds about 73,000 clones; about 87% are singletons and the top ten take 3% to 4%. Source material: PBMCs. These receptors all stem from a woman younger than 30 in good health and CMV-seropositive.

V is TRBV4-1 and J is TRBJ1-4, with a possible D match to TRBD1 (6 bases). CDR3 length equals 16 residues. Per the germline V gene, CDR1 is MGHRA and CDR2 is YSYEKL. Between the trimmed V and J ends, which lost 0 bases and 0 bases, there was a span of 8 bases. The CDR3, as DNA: TGCGCCAGCAGCCAAGAGTGGGGGCCAACTAATGAAAAACTGTTTTTT. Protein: CASSQEWGPTNEKLFF.

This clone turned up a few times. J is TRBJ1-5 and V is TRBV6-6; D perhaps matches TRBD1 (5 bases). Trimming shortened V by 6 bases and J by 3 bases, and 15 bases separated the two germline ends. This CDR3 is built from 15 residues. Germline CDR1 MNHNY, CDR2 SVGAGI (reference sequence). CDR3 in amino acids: CASSTTGLYNQPQHF. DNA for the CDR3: TGTGCCAGCAGCACGACGGGACTCTACAATCAGCCCCAGCATTTT.

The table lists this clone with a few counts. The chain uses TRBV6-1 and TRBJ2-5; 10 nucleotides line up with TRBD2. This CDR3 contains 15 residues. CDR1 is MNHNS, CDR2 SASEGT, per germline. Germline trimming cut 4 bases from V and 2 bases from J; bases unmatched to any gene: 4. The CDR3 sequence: CASSGLAGEQETQYF. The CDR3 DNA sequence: TGTGCCAGCAGTGGGCTAGCGGGGGAACAAGAGACCCAGTACTTC.

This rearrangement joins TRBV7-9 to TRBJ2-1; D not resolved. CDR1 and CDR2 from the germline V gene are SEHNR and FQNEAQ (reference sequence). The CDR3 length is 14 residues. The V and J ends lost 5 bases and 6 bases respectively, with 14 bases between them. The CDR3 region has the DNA TGTGCCAGCAGCCCTCAGGTGATCGGCAATGAGCAGTTCTTC. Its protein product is CASSPQVIGNEQFF.

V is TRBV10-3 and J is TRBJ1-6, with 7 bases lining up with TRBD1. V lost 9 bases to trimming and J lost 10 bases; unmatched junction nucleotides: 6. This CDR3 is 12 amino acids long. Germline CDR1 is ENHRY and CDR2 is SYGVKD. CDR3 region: CAITTGRSPLHF. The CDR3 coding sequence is TGTGCCATTACGACAGGGAGGTCACCCCTCCACTTT.

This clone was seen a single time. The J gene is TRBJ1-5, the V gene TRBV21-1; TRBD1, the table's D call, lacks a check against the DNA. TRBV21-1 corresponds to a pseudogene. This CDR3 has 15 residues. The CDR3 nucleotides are TGTGCCAGCAGCAAAATAGGCAGGCGCAATCAGCCCCAGCATTTT. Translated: CASSKIGRRNQPQHF.

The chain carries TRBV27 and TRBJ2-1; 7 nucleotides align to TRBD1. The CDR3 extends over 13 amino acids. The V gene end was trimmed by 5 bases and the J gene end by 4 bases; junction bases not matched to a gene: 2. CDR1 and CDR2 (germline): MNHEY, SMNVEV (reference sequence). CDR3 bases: TGTGCCAGCAGTGGGACAGTGTACAATGAGCAGTTCTTC. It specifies CASSGTVYNEQFF.

CDR3 region: CASREQSNQPQHF. CDR3 bases: TGTGCCAGCAGGGAACAGAGCAATCAGCCCCAGCATTTT. The rearrangement joins TRBV2 to TRBJ1-5; D gene uncertain. CDR3 size: 13 residues. Germline CDR1 is SNHLY and CDR2 is FYNNEI. The V gene lost 6 bases and the J gene lost 1 base, with 7 bases spanning the gap. Full variable domain (rest looked up from reference TRBV2 and TRBJ1-5): EPEVTQTPSHQVTQMGQEVILRCVPISNHLYFYWYRQILGQKVEFLVSFYNNEISEKSEIFDDQFSVERPDGSNFTLKIRSTKLEDSAMYFCASREQSNQPQHFGDGTRLSIL.

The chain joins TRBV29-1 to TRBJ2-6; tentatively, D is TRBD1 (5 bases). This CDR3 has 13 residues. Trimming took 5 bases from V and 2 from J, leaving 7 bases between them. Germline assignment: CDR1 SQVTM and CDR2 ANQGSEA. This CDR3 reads CSVLRAGANVLTF. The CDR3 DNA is TGCAGCGTTCTCAGGGCTGGGGCCAACGTCCTGACTTTC.

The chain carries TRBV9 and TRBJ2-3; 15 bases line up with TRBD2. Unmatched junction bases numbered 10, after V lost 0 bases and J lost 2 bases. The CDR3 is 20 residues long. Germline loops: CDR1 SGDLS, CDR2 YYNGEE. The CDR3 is CASSVGGLAGGTYPTDTQYF. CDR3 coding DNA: TGTGCCAGCAGCGTAGGGGGACTAGCGGGAGGTACTTACCCCACAGATACGCAGTATTTT.

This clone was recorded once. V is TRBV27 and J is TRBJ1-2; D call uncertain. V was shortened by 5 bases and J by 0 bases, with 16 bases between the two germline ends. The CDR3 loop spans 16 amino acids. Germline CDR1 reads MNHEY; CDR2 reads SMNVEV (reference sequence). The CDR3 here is CASSARWSGANYGYTF. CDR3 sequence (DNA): TGTGCCAGCAGTGCTCGATGGTCCGGAGCTAACTATGGCTACACCTTC.